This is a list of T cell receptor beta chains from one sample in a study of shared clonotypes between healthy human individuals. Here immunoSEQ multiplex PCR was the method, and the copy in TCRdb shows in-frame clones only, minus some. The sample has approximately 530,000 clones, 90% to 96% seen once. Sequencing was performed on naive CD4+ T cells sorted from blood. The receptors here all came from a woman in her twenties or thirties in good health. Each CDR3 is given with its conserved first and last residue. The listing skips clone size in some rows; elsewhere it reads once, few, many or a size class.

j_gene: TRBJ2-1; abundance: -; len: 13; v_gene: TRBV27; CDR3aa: CASSSISGYEQFF
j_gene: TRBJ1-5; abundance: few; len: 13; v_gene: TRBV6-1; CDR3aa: CASRRISNQPQHF
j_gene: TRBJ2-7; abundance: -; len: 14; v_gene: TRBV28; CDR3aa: CASREGGSGYEQYF
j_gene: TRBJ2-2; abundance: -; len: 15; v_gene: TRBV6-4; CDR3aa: CASSDSSGAAGELFF
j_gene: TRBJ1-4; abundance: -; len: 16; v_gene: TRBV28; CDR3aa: CASSTPRGATNEKLFF
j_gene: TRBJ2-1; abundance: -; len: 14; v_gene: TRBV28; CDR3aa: CASSLLGLGNEQFF
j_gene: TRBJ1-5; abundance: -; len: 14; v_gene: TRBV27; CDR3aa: CASSENRLNQPQHF
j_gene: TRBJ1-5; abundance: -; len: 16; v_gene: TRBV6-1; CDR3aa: CASSAPTGGPNQPQHF
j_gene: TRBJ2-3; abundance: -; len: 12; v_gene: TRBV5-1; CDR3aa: CASAGSTDTQYF
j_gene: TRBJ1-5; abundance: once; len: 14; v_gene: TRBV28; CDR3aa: CASRQTGGNQPQHF
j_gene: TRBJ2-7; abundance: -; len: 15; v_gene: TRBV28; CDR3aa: CASSSQGEGAYEQYF
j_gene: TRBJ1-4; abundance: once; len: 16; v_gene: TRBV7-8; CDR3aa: CASSLAPRRTNEKLFF
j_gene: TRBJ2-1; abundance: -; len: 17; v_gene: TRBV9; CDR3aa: CASSVAPPGGGTNEQFF
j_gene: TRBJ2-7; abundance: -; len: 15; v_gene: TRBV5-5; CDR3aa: CASSLVGAGGYEQYF